The T cell receptor (beta chain) described here comes from a study of T cells in Graves' hyperthyroidism and ophthalmopathy. Study results and limitations: The model forecast ophthalmopathy, anticipating it by a median around 6.5 months before onset.

Turning to this clonotype: Its target is unknown.

V dropped 2 bases and J dropped 3 bases, with 14 bases sitting between them. This CDR3 spans 15 amino acids. The V gene's germline CDR1 is LNHDA and CDR2 SQIVND (reference sequence). Amplification of TCR beta CDR3 regions used RNA as the template. A set of HTBI primers served as the primers for a first-round RT-PCR of the TCR CDR3. Each CDR3 protein gets one entry after TCRdb re-called the multiplex PCR reads with MiXCR. Among some 600,000 distinct CDR3 sequences listed, approximately 15% were seen once. The sequence was obtained from a woman in her twenties or thirties with Graves' hyperthyroidism that later progressed to Graves' ophthalmopathy. Sequencing was carried out using blood. The chain has TRBV19 and TRBJ2-7; the D gene is possibly TRBD1 (6 bases). The CDR3 is CASSISSDSYYEQYF. The CDR3, as DNA: TGTGCCAGTAGTATATCTTCGGACAGCTACTACGAGCAGTACTTC.